Presented here are 31 T cell receptor beta chains from one specimen sequenced in a study of T cell responses to AZD1222 COVID-19 vaccine. Sequencing was performed with immunoSEQ multiplex PCR; in TCRdb, only in-frame clones are kept and a portion is missing. The sample contains roughly 120,000 clones, 70% to 90% of which appear only once. The sample here was peripheral blood, taken on day 0 of AZD1222 vaccination. The receptors stem from an adult in good health.

The gene calls are TRBV7-3 and TRBJ2-5, with 7 bases identical to TRBD2. V gave up 1 base and J gave up 1 base; unmatched junction bases: 15. Germline V gives CDR1 SGHTA, CDR2 FQGTGA. CDR3 length: 19 residues. This CDR3 is CASSLMAPASGPFQETQYF. In DNA, the CDR3 is TGTGCCAGCAGCTTAATGGCCCCCGCTAGCGGACCATTCCAAGAGACCCAGTACTTC. The variable domain in full, with the rest retrieved from reference TRBV7-3 and TRBJ2-5, is GAGVSQTPSNKVTEKGKYVELRCDPISGHTALYWYRQSLGQGPEFLIYFQGTGAADDSGLPNDRFFAVRPEGSVSTLKIQRTERGDSAVYLCASSLMAPASGPFQETQYFGPGTRLLVL.

The chain joins TRBV27 to TRBJ1-2; TRBD1 matches 9 bases. Unmatched junction bases numbered 12, after V lost 8 bases and J lost 8 bases. There are 14 residues in the CDR3. Germline CDR1 reads MNHEY; CDR2 reads SMNVEV (reference sequence). CDR3 residues: CASGVPGQGSGYTF. In nucleotides, the CDR3 is TGTGCCAGCGGAGTGCCGGGACAGGGCTCCGGCTACACCTTC.

V usage is TRBV7-9 and J usage is TRBJ2-4; TRBD1 agrees at 10 bases. The J segment lost 3 bases and the V segment lost 5 bases, leaving 10 bases of the junction unmatched. The CDR3 spans 17 residues. CDR1 is SEHNR and CDR2 is FQNEAQ in the germline V gene (reference sequence). In nucleotides, the CDR3 is TGTGCCAGCAGCCCGACCGGGACAGGGGATTACAAAAACATTCAGTACTTC. Protein: CASSPTGTGDYKNIQYF.

This clone was seen only once. This chain uses TRBV27 with TRBJ2-7, with TRBD2 matching over 7 bases. The J segment lost 5 bases and the V segment lost 4 bases, leaving 8 bases of the junction unmatched. Germline V lookup: CDR1 MNHEY, CDR2 SMNVEV (reference sequence). This CDR3 region has 14 residues. The CDR3 here is CASSSPGRSHEQYF. The CDR3 DNA sequence: TGTGCCAGCAGTTCCCCCGGGAGGTCCCACGAGCAGTACTTC.

This chain links TRBV3-1 (or the pseudogene TRBV3-2) with TRBJ1-1; no clear D. The CDR3 is 13 residues long. Germline V CDR1 and CDR2: LGHDT, YNNKEL (reference sequence). V was clipped by 10 bases and J by 1 base, with 13 bases between them. CDR3 amino acids: CATQSPTNTEAFF. The DNA for the CDR3 is TGTGCCACCCAGTCCCCCACGAACACTGAAGCTTTCTTT.

The chain is built from TRBV19 and TRBJ1-1; D is unclear. The ends were cut back, 6 bases at V and 1 base at J, with 12 bases in the middle. CDR3 length: 14 residues. CDR1 is LNHDA, CDR2 SQIVND, per germline (reference sequence). The CDR3 coding sequence is TGTGCCAGTAGGTTAAGTCTGGGGAACACTGAAGCTTTCTTT. Its translation is CASRLSLGNTEAFF.

The genes are TRBV7-9 and TRBJ1-5; D is unresolved. Trimming left V 1 base short and J 3 bases short, with 4 bases between. Germline values: CDR1 SEHNR, CDR2 FQNEAQ (reference sequence). CDR3 size: 13 residues. This CDR3 is CASSLVPNQPQHF. CDR3 nucleotide sequence: TGTGCCAGCAGCTTAGTTCCCAATCAGCCCCAGCATTTT.

The chain combines TRBV27 with TRBJ2-1, with D possibly TRBD1 on 6 matching bases. The V gene lost 2 bases and the J gene lost 15 bases, with 11 bases spanning the gap. The V gene's germline CDR1 is MNHEY and CDR2 SMNVEV (reference sequence). The CDR3 consists of 11 residues. In DNA form, the CDR3 reads TGTGCCAGCAGTTTAAAAGGGACATCGTTCTTC. Its translation: CASSLKGTSFF.

The chain recombines TRBV12-3 or TRBV12-4 with TRBJ1-6; a weak D match, TRBD1 (5 bases). Trimming took off 6 bases at V and 10 bases at J, with 13 bases between the two ends. The CDR3 is 13 residues long. This CDR3 reads CASSRQLRSPLHF. CDR3 sequence (DNA): TGTGCCAGCAGCCGACAGTTAAGGTCACCCCTCCACTTT.

This clone was detected only a few times. This chain joins TRBV30 and TRBJ2-7, with 13 bases lining up with TRBD2. Per germline, CDR1 GTSNPN and CDR2 SVGIG (reference sequence). The CDR3 runs to 15 residues. The J segment lost 0 bases and the V segment lost 5 bases, leaving 4 bases of the junction unmatched. DNA of the CDR3: TGTGCCTGGGGACTAGCGGGAGCGGGCTCCTACGAGCAGTACTTC. It yields the protein CAWGLAGAGSYEQYF.

J is TRBJ1-2 and V is TRBV7-9; maybe TRBD1 (5 bases). The CDR3 contains 14 residues. Germline V gene lookup returns CDR1 SEHNR and CDR2 FQNEAQ (reference sequence). The V and J ends lost 2 bases and 2 bases respectively, with 9 bases between them. CDR3 residues: CASSLRGSNYGYTF. The CDR3 bases are TGTGCCAGCAGCTTACGGGGCAGCAACTATGGCTACACCTTC.

The CDR3 DNA sequence: TGTGCCAGCAGTTTAGAGAGGGGGGGGGCCTACGAGCAGTACTTC. Its protein product is CASSLERGGAYEQYF. This sequence joins TRBV27 and TRBJ2-7; the D gene is possibly TRBD2 (7 bases). The V and J ends lost 2 bases and 2 bases respectively, with 13 bases between them. The germline gives CDR1 MNHEY, CDR2 SMNVEV (reference sequence). The CDR3 has 15 residues.

The rearrangement uses TRBV5-4 and TRBJ1-3; D might be TRBD1 (5 bases). Trimming took off 4 bases at V and 0 bases at J, with 11 bases between the two ends. The CDR3 consists of 15 residues. The germline gives CDR1 SGHNT, CDR2 YYREEE (reference sequence). The DNA of the CDR3 is TGTGCCAGCAGCCATGACAGCAACTCTGGAAACACCATATATTTT. This sequence encodes CASSHDSNSGNTIYF.

In this sample, this clone turned up a few times. The rearrangement links TRBV2 to TRBJ1-1; no firm D call. This CDR3 contains 14 residues. Trimming took off 1 base at V and 4 bases at J, with 10 bases between the two ends. Germline assignment: CDR1 SNHLY and CDR2 FYNNEI. Here the CDR3 DNA reads TGTGCCAGCAGTGAAGTCCCCAGTAGCACTGAAGCTTTCTTT. Translation gives CASSEVPSSTEAFF.

This clone occurred a few times. The chain combines TRBV7-6 with TRBJ1-1, with no clear D. The CDR3 length is 14 residues. CDR1 and CDR2 (germline): SGHVS, FNYEAQ. The V gene lost 5 bases and the J gene lost 2 bases, with 12 bases spanning the gap. The DNA for the CDR3 is TGTGCCAGCAGCGCCGAGGCTGTCAACACTGAAGCTTTCTTT. Protein product: CASSAEAVNTEAFF. Full variable domain (rest looked up from reference TRBV7-6 and TRBJ1-1): GAGVSQSPRYKVTKRGQDVALRCDPISGHVSLYWYRQALGQGPEFLTYFNYEAQQDKSGLPNDRFSAERPEGSISTLTIQRTEQRDSAMYRCASSAEAVNTEAFFGQGTRLTVV.

The J gene is TRBJ2-1, the V gene TRBV5-1; possible D gene TRBD1, 6 bases. The ends were cut back, 4 bases at V and 7 bases at J, with 18 bases in the middle. Germline lookup yields CDR1 SGHRS and CDR2 YFSETQ. The CDR3 is 15 amino acids. The CDR3 nucleotides are TGCGCCAGCAGCCCAGAACAGGGTAGCGTAAATGAGCAGTTCTTC. This codes for CASSPEQGSVNEQFF.

The gene calls are TRBV5-8 and TRBJ1-5; TRBD1 matches 9 bases. This CDR3 region has 18 residues. CDR1 is SGHTS, CDR2 YDEGEE, per germline. Trimming took 0 bases from V and 6 from J; bases not matched to a gene: 13. The CDR3 is CASSLVLLDRGIRQPQHF. The CDR3 DNA reads TGTGCCAGCAGCTTGGTTTTATTGGACAGGGGTATCCGTCAGCCCCAGCATTTT.

The chain combines TRBV7-3 with TRBJ1-1; 9 bases agree with TRBD1. J gave up 2 bases and V 3 bases, and 7 bases lay outside the gene matches. This CDR3 is built from 16 residues. The V gene's germline CDR1 is SGHTA and CDR2 FQGTGA. The DNA for the CDR3 is TGTGCCAGCAGCTTGGGACAGGGAACACTCAACACTGAAGCTTTCTTT. Its translation is CASSLGQGTLNTEAFF.

V usage is TRBV12-3 or TRBV12-4 and J usage is TRBJ2-2, with D unclear. Trimming took off 8 bases at V and 7 bases at J, with 14 bases between the two ends. The CDR3 covers 13 residues. CDR3 nucleotide sequence: TGTGCCAGCCTCACTTTGGTTGGCGGGGAGCTGTTTTTT. Translated: CASLTLVGGELFF.

CDR3 DNA sequence: TGTGCCTGGAATCGGGCAGGGAGACCCCTGAACACTGAAGCTTTCTTT. Encoded protein: CAWNRAGRPLNTEAFF. The gene calls are TRBV30 and TRBJ1-1; maybe TRBD1 (5 bases). From germline, CDR1 is GTSNPN and CDR2 SVGIG (reference sequence). The CDR3 is made up of 16 amino acids. V dropped 4 bases and J dropped 0 bases, with 18 bases sitting between them. The variable domain in full, with the rest retrieved from reference TRBV30 and TRBJ1-1, is SQTIHQWPATLVQPVGSPLSLECTVEGTSNPNLYWYRQAAGRGLQLLFYSVGIGQISSEVPQNLSASRPQDRQFILSSKKLLLSDSGFYLCAWNRAGRPLNTEAFFGQGTRLTVV.

The chain has TRBV5-4 and TRBJ2-1; D is perhaps TRBD1 (5 bases). CDR3 length equals 16 residues. CDR1 and CDR2 from the germline V gene are SGHNT and YYREEE (reference sequence). V was trimmed by 1 base and J by 9 bases, leaving 20 bases between them. The CDR3 spells CASSLQIGAGISEQFF. The CDR3 region has the DNA TGTGCCAGCAGCTTGCAGATTGGGGCAGGGATCAGTGAGCAGTTCTTC.

This chain connects TRBV7-2 to TRBJ1-2; D remains unclear. The V end lost 5 bases, the J end lost 9 bases, and 16 bases lay between the germline ends. Germline assignment: CDR1 SGHTA and CDR2 FQGNSA. CDR3 size: 13 residues. The DNA of the CDR3 is TGTGCCAGCAGCCCCGGGAGCGCTATTAGCTACACCTTC. Protein: CASSPGSAISYTF.

The genes are TRBV6-1 and TRBJ1-2; D might be TRBD1 (6 bases). The CDR3 extends over 17 amino acids. Trimming pared 4 bases from V and 7 bases from J, leaving 25 bases between. Germline loops: CDR1 MNHNS, CDR2 SASEGT. In nucleotides, the CDR3 is TGTGCCAGCAGTGTTGGGGTCTCTGCCGGGACACCAGTTGGCTACACCTTC. Its protein product is CASSVGVSAGTPVGYTF.

This sequence joins TRBV9 and TRBJ2-1; 14 nucleotides line up with TRBD2. With V trimmed by 6 bases and J by 9 bases, 11 bases remained unmatched. Looked up from germline, CDR1 is SGDLS and CDR2 is YYNGEE. The CDR3 is 16 residues long. CDR3 nucleotides: TGTGCCAGCACGGGGGCGGGACTAGCGGGAGTCGGTGAGCAGTTCTTC. Amino acid sequence: CASTGAGLAGVGEQFF.

The V call is TRBV29-1, the J call TRBJ1-5; 8 bases match TRBD1. Germline loops: CDR1 SQVTM, CDR2 ANQGSEA. The CDR3 sequence is 14 residues long. V gave up 6 bases and J gave up 2 bases; unmatched junction bases: 6. CDR3 nucleotides: TGCAGCGTGGCCGGGACAGGCGGCAATCAGCCCCAGCATTTT. Residues: CSVAGTGGNQPQHF.

J is TRBJ1-2 and V is TRBV19; 7 bases fit TRBD1. Looked up from germline, CDR1 is LNHDA and CDR2 is SQIVND (reference sequence). CDR3 length equals 15 residues. V dropped 7 bases and J dropped 8; count of bases not matched to a gene: 16. CDR3 residues: CASNGRDRAYSGYTF. CDR3 nucleotides: TGTGCCAGTAACGGACGAGACAGGGCCTACTCCGGCTACACCTTC.

A single count supports this clone. This rearrangement joins TRBV28 to TRBJ1-1; possibly TRBD1 for D (6 bases). Trimming pared 4 bases from V and 2 bases from J, leaving 11 bases between. CDR3 length: 14 amino acids. Germline V gene sequence: CDR1 MDHEN, CDR2 SYDVKM. The chain's CDR3 is CASSSGHPNTEAFF. The CDR3 bases are TGTGCCAGCAGTTCGGGACACCCAAACACTGAAGCTTTCTTT.

The chain combines TRBV4-3 with TRBJ1-5; D is unclear. Germline assignment: CDR1 LGHNA and CDR2 YSLEER. This CDR3 contains 14 residues. The ends were cut back, 0 bases at V and 7 bases at J, with 10 bases in the middle. CDR3: CASSQDLSGQPQHF. The CDR3 bases are TGCGCCAGCAGCCAAGACCTATCCGGGCAGCCCCAGCATTTT.

This chain uses TRBV5-1 with TRBJ1-1; TRBD1 is a possible D gene (6 bases). The CDR3 covers 14 residues. Trimming left V 6 bases short and J 0 bases short, with 12 bases between. Germline V lookup: CDR1 SGHRS, CDR2 YFSETQ. The CDR3 loop is CASNSGAMNTEAFF. As DNA, the CDR3 is TGCGCCAGCAACTCAGGGGCTATGAACACTGAAGCTTTCTTT.

The chain links TRBV7-9 to TRBJ2-3; TRBD2 agrees at 7 bases. The CDR3 covers 16 residues. After removal of 7 bases from V and 2 bases from J, the junction contained 12 bases not matched to a gene. From germline, CDR1 is SEHNR and CDR2 FQNEAQ (reference sequence). CDR3 sequence reads: CASTPQAGFSTDTQYF. In DNA, the CDR3 is TGTGCCAGCACCCCGCAAGCGGGGTTTTCCACAGATACGCAGTATTTT.

In nucleotides, the CDR3 is TGTGCCAGCAGAAAAGGGGGTGTCGGAAACACCATATATTTT. Its protein product is CASRKGGVGNTIYF. V is TRBV6-5 and J is TRBJ1-3, with TRBD1 as a possible D gene (6 bases). Germline values: CDR1 MNHEY, CDR2 SVGAGI. V lost 6 bases and J 4 bases, leaving 13 bases between the germline ends. CDR3 length equals 14 residues.